This TCR beta chain appears in the sequencing data of a study of OX40 agonist ivuxolimab in advanced cancers. Across the whole study: While on treatment, patients had intravenous ivuxolimab at 0.01 to 10 mg/kg every 2 weeks.

Produced via immunoSEQ multiplex PCR; TCRdb's table is partial and in-frame only. In the table there are about 19,000 clones, 86% of which are singletons. The material sequenced was CD4+ or CD8+ T cells sorted from blood, taken in a trial of the OX40 agonist ivuxolimab. This sequence was found in an adult with an advanced solid tumor such as melanoma, head and neck, liver or kidney cancer.

CDR3 sequence (DNA): TGTGCCAGCAGTCAGACAGGGGGCGGTGAAAAACTGTTTTTT. Translation gives CASSQTGGGEKLFF. The V gene is TRBV6-6, the J gene TRBJ1-4; 10 positions match TRBD1. The CDR3 contains 14 residues. Germline CDR1 and CDR2: MNHNY and SVGAGI (reference sequence). The junction had 4 bases not matched to a gene; V was cut back by 5 bases and J by 7 bases.